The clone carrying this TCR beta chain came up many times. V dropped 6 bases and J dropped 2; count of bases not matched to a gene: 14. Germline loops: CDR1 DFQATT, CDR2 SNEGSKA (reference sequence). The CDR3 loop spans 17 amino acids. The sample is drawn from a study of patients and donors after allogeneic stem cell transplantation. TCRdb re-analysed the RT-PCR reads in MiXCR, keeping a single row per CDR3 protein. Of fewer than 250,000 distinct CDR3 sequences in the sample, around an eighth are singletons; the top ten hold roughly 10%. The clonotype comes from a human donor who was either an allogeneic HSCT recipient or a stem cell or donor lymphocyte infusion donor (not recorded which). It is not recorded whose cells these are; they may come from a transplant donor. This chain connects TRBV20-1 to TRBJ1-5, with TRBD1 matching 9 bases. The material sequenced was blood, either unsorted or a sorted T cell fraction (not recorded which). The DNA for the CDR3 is TGCAGTGCCTTGGGAGACGAGGGACAGGGAGGCAATCAGCCCCAGCATTTT. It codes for CSALGDEGQGGNQPQHF.